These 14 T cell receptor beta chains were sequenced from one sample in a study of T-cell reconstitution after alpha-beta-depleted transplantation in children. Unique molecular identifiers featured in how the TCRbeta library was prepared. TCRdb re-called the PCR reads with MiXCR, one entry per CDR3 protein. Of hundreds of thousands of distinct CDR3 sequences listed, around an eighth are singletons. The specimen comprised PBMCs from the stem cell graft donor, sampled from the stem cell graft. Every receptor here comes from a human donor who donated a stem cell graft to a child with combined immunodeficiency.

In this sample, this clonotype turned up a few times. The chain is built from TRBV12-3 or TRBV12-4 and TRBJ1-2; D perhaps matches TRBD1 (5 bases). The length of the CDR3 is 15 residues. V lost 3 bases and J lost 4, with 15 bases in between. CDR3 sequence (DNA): TGTGCCAGCAGTTTTGGGACGCCCTGGGCCTATGGCTACACCTTC. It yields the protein CASSFGTPWAYGYTF.

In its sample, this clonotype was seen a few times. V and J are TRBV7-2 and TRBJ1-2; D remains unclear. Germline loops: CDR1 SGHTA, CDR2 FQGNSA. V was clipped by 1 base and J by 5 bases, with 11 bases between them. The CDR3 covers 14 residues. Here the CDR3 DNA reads TGTGCCAGCAGCTTAGGCGCTACAAATTATGGCTACACCTTC. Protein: CASSLGATNYGYTF.

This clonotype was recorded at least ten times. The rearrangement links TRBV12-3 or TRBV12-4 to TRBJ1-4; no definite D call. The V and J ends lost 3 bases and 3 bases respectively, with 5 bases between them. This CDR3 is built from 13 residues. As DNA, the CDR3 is TGTGCCAGCAGTTTTGGAGCTAATGAAAAACTGTTTTTT. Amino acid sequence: CASSFGANEKLFF.

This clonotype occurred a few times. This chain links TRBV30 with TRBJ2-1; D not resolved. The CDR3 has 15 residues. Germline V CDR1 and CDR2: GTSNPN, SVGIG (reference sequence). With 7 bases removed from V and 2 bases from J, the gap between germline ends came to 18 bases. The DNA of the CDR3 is TGTGCCTCCAAGCCCTATGCTAGGACCTACAATGAGCAGTTCTTC. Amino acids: CASKPYARTYNEQFF.

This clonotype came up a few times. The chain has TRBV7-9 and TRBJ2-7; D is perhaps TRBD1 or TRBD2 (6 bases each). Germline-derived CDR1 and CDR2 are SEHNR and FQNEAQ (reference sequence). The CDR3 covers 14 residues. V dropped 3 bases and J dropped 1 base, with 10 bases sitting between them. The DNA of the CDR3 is TGTGCCAGCAGCTTCGGGGGACAATCCTACGAGCAGTACTTC. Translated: CASSFGGQSYEQYF.

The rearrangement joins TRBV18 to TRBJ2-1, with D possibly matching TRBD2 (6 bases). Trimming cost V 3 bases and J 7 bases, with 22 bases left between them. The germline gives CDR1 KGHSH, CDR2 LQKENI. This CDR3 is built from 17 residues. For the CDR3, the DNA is TGTGCCAGCTCACCGGGGGGAACCGGGACCTGGGGAAATGAGCAGTTCTTC. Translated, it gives CASSPGGTGTWGNEQFF.

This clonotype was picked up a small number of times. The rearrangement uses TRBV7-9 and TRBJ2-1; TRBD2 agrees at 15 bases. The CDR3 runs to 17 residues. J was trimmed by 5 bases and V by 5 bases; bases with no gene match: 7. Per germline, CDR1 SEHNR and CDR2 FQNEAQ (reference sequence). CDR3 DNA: TGTGCCAGCAGCCCCGGACTAGCGGGAGGGCCTGACAATGAGCAGTTCTTC. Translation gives CASSPGLAGGPDNEQFF. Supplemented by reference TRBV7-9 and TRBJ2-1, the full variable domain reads DTGVSQNPRHKITKRGQNVTFRCDPISEHNRLYWYRQTLGQGPEFLTYFQNEAQLEKSRLLSDRFSAERPKGSFSTLEIQRTEQGDSAMYLCASSPGLAGGPDNEQFFGPGTRLTVL.

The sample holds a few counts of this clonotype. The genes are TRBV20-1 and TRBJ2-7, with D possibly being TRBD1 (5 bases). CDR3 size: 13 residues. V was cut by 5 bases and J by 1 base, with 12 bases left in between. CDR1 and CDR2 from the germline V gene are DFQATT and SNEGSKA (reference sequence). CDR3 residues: CSAHGARSYEQYF. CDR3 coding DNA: TGCAGTGCTCATGGGGCAAGATCCTACGAGCAGTACTTC.

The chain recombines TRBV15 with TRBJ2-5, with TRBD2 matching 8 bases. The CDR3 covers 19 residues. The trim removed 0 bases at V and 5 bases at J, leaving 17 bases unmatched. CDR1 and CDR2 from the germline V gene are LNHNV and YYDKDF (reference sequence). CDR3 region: CATSRDLSKLREERETQYF. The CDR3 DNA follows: TGTGCCACCAGCAGAGATCTTTCAAAATTGCGGGAGGAGAGGGAGACCCAGTACTTC.

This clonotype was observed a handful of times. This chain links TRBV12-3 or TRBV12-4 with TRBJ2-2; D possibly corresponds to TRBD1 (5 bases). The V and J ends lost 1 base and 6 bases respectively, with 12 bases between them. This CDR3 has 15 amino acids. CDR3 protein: CASSLVQGAAGELFF. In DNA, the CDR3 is TGTGCCAGCAGTTTAGTCCAGGGTGCCGCCGGGGAGCTGTTTTTT.

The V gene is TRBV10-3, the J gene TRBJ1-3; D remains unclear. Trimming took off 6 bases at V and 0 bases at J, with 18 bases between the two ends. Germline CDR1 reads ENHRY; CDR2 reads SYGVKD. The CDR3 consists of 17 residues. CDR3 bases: TGTGCCATCAGGCTAAGTGACATGGAGAGCTCTGGAAACACCATATATTTT. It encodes CAIRLSDMESSGNTIYF.

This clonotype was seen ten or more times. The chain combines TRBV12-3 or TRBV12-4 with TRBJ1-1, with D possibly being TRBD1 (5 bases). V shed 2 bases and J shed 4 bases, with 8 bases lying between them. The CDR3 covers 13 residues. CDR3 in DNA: TGTGCCAGCAGTTTACCGGGGGGCACTGAAGCTTTCTTT. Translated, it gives CASSLPGGTEAFF.

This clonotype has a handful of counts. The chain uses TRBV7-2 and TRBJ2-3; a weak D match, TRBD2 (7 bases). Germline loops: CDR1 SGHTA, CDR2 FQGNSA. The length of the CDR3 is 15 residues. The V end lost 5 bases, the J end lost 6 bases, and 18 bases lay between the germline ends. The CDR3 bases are TGTGCCAGCAGCAGGGGGGGGCTATTTTCCGATACGCAGTATTTT. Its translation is CASSRGGLFSDTQYF.

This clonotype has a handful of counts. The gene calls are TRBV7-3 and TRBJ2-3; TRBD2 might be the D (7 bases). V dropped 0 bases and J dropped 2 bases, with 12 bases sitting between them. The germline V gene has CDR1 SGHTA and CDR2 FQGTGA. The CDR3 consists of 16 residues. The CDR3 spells CASSLTGAGATDTQYF. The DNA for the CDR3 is TGTGCCAGCAGCTTAACGGGGGCGGGAGCCACAGATACGCAGTATTTT.